The clone carrying this TCR beta chain has just a few counts. The antigen is unknown. With roughly 500 ng total RNA as template and a constant-region primer, TCR beta cDNA was made. Slightly modified ARM-PCR served as the procedure for the TCR beta libraries. These libraries came from three rounds of nested multiplex PCR. Investigators reported that the first two PCR rounds, at 10 cycles each, used TRBV1-TRBV30 forward primers with a C-beta reverse primer. TCRdb recomputed calls from the multiplex PCR reads with MiXCR, one row per CDR3 protein. The sample lists about 200,000 distinct CDR3 sequences, 65% seen once, with 6% to 8.5% in the top ten. Germline DNA was also extracted, while the blood RNA originated from unsorted whole blood. Presurgery, roughly 4 milliliters of peripheral blood were collected. This specimen belongs to a study of tumor-infiltrating lymphocytes in primary liver carcinoma. Study results and limitations: A significantly higher top-250-clone fraction was found in tumors than in blood (p = 0.039).

Germline CDR1 is MGHRA and CDR2 is YSYEKL. The CDR3 is 17 amino acids. J lost 0 bases, V lost 1 base, and 7 bases had no gene match. The chain combines TRBV4-1 with TRBJ1-1, with 8 nucleotides matching TRBD1. The sample comprised peripheral blood. This sequence was found in an older woman with primary liver carcinoma and hepatitis B virus infection. CDR3 amino acids: CASSQVGTGALNTEAFF. CDR3 DNA: TGCGCCAGCAGCCAAGTTGGGACAGGAGCTTTGAACACTGAAGCTTTCTTT.